This T cell receptor (beta chain) was retrieved from a study of blood T cell repertoires in COVID-19. Study summary: T cells, B-cell-depleted T cells, or PBMCs supplied cDNA or gDNA.

Participant-reported clinical history was the basis for cohort assignment. Assay used: immunoSEQ multiplex PCR; TCRdb lists only in-frame clones, some missing. In the table there are 200,000 or so clones, roughly 87% of which are singletons. CDR1 is SGHTA and CDR2 is FQGNSA in the germline V gene. Trimming took off 5 bases at V and 3 bases at J, with 27 bases between the two ends. This CDR3 has 19 residues. The specimen sequenced was PBMCs or T cells enriched from blood (not recorded which). The V and J genes are TRBV7-2 and TRBJ2-3; maybe TRBD2 (7 bases). The receptor was derived from a man aged 25 to 40 in a cohort exposed to, infected with or recovered from COVID-19 (not recorded which). The CDR3 sequence is CASSQGRGQRGSGTDTQYF. In DNA, the CDR3 is TGTGCCAGCAGCCAGGGGCGGGGCCAGCGCGGGAGTGGGACAGATACGCAGTATTTT.